The entry below gives a single T cell receptor (beta chain) sequence along with its context. The antigen remains undetermined. This CDR3 is built from 15 residues. CDR1 and CDR2 from the germline V gene are SGHRS and YFSETQ. Trimming took off 0 bases at V and 4 bases at J, with 14 bases between the two ends. Treatment of the sample: oral pan-JAK inhibitor, 5-10 mg twice daily. This record belongs to a study of CD8+ T cells in alopecia areata. The overall study: Treatment with tofacitinib (6 to 18 months) was followed by 6 months off drug.

Broader study findings: Whereas mice showed it more clearly, TCR sharing across patients was murkier, possibly because of HLA. Significant decreases in scalp clonality and expanded CD8+ clones followed tofacitinib treatment. Uncertain still, given a single nonresponder, is whether baseline CD8+ expansion links to response.

Extraction of RNA preceded its reverse transcription into cDNA, which served as the sequencing template. Sequencing used immunoSEQ multiplex PCR; TCRdb keeps in-frame clones, though not all of them. The repertoire holds about 260,000 clones, with over 45% as singletons. The origin of this receptor is a human donor with alopecia areata. The sequences come from CD4+ T cells sorted from blood, collected at roughly week 52, from a patient treated with tofacitinib. This chain connects TRBV5-1 to TRBJ2-7; no definite D call. DNA of the CDR3: TGCGCCAGCAGCTTGGGTACGAGTGGCACTTACGAGCAGTACTTC. Residues: CASSLGTSGTYEQYF.